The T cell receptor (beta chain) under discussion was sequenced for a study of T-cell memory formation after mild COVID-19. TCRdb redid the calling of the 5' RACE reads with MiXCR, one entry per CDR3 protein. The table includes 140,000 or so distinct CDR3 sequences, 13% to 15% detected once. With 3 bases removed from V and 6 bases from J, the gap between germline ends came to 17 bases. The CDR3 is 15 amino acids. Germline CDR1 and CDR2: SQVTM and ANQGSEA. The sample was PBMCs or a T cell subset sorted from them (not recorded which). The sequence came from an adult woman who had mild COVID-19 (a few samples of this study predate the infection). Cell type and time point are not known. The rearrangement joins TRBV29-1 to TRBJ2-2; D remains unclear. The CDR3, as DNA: TGCAGCGTTGACCTACCGGGTCTCATCGCCGGGGAGCTGTTTTTT. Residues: CSVDLPGLIAGELFF.